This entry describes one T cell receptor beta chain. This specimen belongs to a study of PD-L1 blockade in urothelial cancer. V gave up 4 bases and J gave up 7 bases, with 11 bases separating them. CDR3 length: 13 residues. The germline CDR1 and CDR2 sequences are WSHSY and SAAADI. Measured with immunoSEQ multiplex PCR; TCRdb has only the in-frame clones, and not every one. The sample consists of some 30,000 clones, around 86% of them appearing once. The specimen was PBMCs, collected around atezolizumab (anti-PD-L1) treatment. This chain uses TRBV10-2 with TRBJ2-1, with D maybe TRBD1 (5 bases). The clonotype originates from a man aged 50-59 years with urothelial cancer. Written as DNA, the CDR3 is TGCGCCAGCAGTGGTCAAAACAGGAATGAGCAGTTCTTC. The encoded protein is CASSGQNRNEQFF.